The T cell receptor (beta chain) described here comes from a study of blood T cell repertoires in COVID-19. Study summary: COVID-19 samples collected from the United States, Italy and Spain covered acute and convalescent phases. Sources were T cells, B-cell-depleted T cells, or PBMCs; the material itself was cDNA or gDNA.

Trimming removed 6 bases from V and 3 bases from J; junction bases left unmatched: 3. There are 14 residues in the CDR3. Germline loops: CDR1 SGHVS, CDR2 FQNEAQ. In the source study's methods: How many nucleated cells were present was estimated from reference gene primer amplification. Using immunoSEQ multiplex PCR, the repertoire was profiled, and TCRdb retains in-frame clones only, with some absent. V, J and clone size are those of that table, while D and trimming were read from the DNA. The sample has 65,000 to 70,000 clones; more than 85% are singletons. The rearrangement joins TRBV7-8 to TRBJ2-7, with TRBD2 identical over 12 bases. This TCR derives from a human donor with active COVID-19. The donor label of this sample is uncertain. Sequenced material: peripheral blood. CDR3: CASRLAGGSYEQYF. The CDR3 nucleotides are TGTGCCAGCAGGCTAGCGGGAGGGAGCTACGAGCAGTACTTC.